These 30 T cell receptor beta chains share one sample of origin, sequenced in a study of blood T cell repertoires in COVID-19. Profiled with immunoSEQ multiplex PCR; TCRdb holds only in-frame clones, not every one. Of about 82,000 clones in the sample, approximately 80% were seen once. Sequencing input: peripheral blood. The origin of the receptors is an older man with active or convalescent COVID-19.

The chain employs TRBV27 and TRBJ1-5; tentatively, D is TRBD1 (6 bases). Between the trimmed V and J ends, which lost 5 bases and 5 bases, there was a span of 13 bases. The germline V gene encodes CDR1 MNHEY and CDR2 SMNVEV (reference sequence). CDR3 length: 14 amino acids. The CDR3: CASSIRGWDQPQHF. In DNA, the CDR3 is TGTGCCAGCAGTATCAGGGGTTGGGATCAGCCCCAGCATTTT.

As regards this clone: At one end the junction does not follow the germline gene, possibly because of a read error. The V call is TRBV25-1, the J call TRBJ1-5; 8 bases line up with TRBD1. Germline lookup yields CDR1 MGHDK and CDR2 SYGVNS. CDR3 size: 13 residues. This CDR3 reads CASGRDRNPVAGF. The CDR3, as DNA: TGTGCCAGCGGCCGGGACAGGAACCCCGTGGCGGGTTTT.

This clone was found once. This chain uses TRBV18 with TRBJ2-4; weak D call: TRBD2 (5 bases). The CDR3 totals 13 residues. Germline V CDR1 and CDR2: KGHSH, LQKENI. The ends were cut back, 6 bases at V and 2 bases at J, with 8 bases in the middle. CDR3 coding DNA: TGTGCCAGCTCGCCCGGGACCAAAAACATTCAGTACTTC. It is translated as CASSPGTKNIQYF.

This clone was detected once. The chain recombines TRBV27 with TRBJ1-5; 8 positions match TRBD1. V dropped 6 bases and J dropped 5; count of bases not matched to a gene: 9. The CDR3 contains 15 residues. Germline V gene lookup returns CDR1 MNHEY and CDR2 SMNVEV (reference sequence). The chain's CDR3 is CASSPRGQGYQPQHF. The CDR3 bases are TGTGCCAGCAGCCCGAGAGGACAGGGTTATCAGCCCCAGCATTTT.

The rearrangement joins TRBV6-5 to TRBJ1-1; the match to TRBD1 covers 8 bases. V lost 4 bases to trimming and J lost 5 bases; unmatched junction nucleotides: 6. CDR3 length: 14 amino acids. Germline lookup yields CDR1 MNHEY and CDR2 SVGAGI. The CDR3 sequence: CASSFRGLGTEAFF. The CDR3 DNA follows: TGTGCCAGCAGTTTCAGGGGGCTGGGTACTGAAGCTTTCTTT.

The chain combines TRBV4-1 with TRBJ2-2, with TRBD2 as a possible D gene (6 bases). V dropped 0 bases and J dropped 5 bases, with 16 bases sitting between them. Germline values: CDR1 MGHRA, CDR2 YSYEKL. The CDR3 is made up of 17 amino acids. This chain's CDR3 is CASSQDGRMGRTGELFF. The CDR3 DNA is TGCGCCAGCAGCCAAGATGGACGGATGGGGAGGACCGGGGAGCTGTTTTTT.

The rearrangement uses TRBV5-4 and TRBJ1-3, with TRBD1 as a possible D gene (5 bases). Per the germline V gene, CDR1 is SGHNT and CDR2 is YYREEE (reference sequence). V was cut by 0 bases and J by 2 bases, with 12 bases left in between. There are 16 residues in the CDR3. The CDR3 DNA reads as TGTGCCAGCAGCTTGGTAGGGGTGAGAACTGGAAACACCATATATTTT. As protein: CASSLVGVRTGNTIYF.

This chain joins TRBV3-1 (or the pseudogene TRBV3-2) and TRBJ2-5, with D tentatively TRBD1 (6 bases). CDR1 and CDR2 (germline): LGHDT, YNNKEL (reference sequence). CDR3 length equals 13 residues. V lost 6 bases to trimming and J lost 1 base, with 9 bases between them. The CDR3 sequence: CASRTGFQETQYF. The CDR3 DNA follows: TGTGCCAGCAGGACAGGCTTCCAAGAGACCCAGTACTTC.

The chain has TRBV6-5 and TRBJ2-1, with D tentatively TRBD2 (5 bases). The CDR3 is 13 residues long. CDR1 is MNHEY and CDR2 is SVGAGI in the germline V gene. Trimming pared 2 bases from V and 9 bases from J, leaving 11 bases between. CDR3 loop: CASSYAGLGEQFF. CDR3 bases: TGTGCCAGCAGTTACGCGGGCCTAGGTGAGCAGTTCTTC.

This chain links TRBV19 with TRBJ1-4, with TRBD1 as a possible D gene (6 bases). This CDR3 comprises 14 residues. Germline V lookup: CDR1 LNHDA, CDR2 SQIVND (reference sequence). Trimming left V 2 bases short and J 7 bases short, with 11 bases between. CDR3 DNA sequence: TGTGCCAGTAGTATAACAGGGTTCGGTGAAAAACTGTTTTTT. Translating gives CASSITGFGEKLFF.

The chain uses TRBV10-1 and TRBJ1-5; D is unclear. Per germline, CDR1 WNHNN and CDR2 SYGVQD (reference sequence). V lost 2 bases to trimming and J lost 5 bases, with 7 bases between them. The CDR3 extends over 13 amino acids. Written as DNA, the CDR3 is TGCGCCAGCAGTGAGAACAGCTATCAGCCCCAGCATTTT. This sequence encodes CASSENSYQPQHF.

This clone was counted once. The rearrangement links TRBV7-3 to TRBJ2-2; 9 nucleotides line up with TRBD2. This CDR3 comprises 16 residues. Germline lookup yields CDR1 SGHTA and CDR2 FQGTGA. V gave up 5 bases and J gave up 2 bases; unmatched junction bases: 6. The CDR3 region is CASSAIAGANTGELFF. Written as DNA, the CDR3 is TGTGCCAGCAGCGCAATAGCGGGAGCCAACACCGGGGAGCTGTTTTTT.

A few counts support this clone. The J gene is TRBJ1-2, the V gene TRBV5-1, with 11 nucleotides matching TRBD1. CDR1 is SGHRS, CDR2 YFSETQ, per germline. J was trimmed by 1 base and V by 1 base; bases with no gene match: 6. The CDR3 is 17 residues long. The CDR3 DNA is TGCGCCAGCAGCTTGAAAGGACAGGGGGCGATTAACTATGGCTACACCTTC. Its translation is CASSLKGQGAINYGYTF.

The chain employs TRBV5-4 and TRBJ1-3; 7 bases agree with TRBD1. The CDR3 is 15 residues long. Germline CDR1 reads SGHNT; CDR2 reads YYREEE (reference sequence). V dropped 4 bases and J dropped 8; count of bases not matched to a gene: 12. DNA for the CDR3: TGTGCCAGCAGCCCTGGGGCGGCAGGGGGACACACCATATATTTT. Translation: CASSPGAAGGHTIYF.

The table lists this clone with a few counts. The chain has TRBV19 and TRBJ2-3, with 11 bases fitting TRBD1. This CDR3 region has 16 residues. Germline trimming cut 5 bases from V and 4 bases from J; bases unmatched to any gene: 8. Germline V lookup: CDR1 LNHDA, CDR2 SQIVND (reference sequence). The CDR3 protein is CASSLRTGGRADTQYF. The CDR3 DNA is TGTGCCAGTAGTTTAAGGACAGGGGGCCGGGCAGATACGCAGTATTTT.

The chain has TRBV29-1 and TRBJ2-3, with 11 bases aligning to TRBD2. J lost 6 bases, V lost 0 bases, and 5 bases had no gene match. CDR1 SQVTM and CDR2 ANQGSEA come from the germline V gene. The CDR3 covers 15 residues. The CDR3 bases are TGCAGCGTTGAAGATATAGCGGGAGGGCCCGATACGCAGTATTTT. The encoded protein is CSVEDIAGGPDTQYF.

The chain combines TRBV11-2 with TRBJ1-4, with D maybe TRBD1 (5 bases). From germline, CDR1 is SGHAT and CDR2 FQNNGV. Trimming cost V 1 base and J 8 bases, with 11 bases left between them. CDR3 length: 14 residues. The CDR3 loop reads CASSLGGVGEKLFF. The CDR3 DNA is TGTGCCAGCAGCTTAGGGGGGGTCGGGGAAAAACTGTTTTTT.

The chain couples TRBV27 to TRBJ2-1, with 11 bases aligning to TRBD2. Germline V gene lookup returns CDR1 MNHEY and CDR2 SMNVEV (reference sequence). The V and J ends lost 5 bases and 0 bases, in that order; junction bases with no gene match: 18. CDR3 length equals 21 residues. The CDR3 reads CASSMKGLAVSGRSSYNEQFF. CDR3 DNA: TGTGCCAGCAGTATGAAGGGACTAGCGGTATCAGGCAGGAGCTCCTACAATGAGCAGTTCTTC.

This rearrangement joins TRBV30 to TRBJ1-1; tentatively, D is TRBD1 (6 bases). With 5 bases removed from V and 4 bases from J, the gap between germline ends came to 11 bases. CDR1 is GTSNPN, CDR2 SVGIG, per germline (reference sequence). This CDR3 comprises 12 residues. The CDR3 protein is CAWAYRVTEAFF. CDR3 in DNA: TGTGCCTGGGCCTACAGGGTCACTGAAGCTTTCTTT.

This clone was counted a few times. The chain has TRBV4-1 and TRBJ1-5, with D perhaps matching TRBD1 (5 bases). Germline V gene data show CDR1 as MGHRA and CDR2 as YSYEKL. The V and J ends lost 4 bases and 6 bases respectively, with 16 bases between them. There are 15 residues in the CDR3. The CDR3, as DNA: TGCGCCAGCAGCCGCGCGTGGGGGGAGAGTCAGCCCCAGCATTTT. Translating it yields CASSRAWGESQPQHF.

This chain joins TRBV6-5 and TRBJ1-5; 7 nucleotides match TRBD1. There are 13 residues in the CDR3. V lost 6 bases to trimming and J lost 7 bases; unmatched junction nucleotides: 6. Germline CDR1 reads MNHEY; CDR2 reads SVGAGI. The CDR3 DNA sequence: TGTGCCAGCAGACCAGACAGGGTCCAGCCCCAGCATTTT. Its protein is CASRPDRVQPQHF.

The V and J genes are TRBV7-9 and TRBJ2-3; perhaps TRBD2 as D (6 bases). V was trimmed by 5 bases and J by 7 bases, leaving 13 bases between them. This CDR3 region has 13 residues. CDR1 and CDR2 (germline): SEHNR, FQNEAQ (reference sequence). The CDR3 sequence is CASSTYGGNTQYF. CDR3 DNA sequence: TGTGCCAGCAGCACCTACGGGGGAAATACGCAGTATTTT.

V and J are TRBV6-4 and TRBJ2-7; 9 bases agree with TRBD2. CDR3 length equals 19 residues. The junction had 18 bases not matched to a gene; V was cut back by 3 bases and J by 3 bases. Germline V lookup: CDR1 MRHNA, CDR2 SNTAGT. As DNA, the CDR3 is TGTGCCAGCAGTGATACAGGGAGCCGGGACGGGACTAGCTTCTACGAGCAGTACGTC. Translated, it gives CASSDTGSRDGTSFYEQYV.

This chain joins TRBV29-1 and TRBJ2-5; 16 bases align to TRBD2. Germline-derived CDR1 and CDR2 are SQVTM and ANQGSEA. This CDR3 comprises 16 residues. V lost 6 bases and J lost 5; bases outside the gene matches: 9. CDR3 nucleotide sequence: TGCAGCGTAACCGGGACTAGCGGGGGGGAGTGGGAGACCCAGTACTTC. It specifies CSVTGTSGGEWETQYF.

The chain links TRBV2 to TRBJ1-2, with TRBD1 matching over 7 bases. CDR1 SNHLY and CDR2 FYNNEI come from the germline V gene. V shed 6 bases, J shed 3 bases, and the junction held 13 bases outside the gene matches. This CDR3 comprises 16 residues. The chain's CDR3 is CASRQGQLSTYYGYTF. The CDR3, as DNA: TGTGCCAGCAGACAGGGACAGTTAAGCACCTACTATGGCTACACCTTC.

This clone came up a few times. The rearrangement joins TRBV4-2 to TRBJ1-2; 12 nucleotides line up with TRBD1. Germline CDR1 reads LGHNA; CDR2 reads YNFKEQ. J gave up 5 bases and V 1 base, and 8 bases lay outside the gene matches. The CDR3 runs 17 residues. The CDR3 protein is CASSQVRDRGREYGYTF. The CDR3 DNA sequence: TGTGCCAGCAGCCAAGTCCGGGACAGGGGGCGCGAATATGGCTACACCTTC.

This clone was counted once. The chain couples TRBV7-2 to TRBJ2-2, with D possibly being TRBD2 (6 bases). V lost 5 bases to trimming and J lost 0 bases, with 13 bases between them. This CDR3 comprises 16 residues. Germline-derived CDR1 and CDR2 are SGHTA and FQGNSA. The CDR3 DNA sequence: TGTGCCAGCAGCCTCCAGACTAGTCCGAACACCGGGGAGCTGTTTTTT. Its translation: CASSLQTSPNTGELFF. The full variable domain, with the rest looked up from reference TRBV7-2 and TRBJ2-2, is GAGVSQSPSNKVTEKGKDVELRCDPISGHTALYWYRQSLGQGLEFLIYFQGNSAPDKSGLPSDRFSAERTGGSVSTLTIQRTQQEDSAVYLCASSLQTSPNTGELFFGEGSRLTVL.

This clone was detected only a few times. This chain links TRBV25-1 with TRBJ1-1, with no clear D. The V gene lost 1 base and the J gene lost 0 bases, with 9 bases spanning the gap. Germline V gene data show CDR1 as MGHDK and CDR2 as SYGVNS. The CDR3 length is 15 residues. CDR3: CASSELTELNTEAFF. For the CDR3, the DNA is TGTGCCAGCAGTGAATTAACAGAGCTGAACACTGAAGCTTTCTTT. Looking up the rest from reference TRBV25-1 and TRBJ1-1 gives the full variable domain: EADIYQTPRYLVIGTGKKITLECSQTMGHDKMYWYQQDPGMELHLIHYSYGVNSTEKGDLSSESTVSRIRTEHFPLTLESARPSHTSQYLCASSELTELNTEAFFGQGTRLTVV.

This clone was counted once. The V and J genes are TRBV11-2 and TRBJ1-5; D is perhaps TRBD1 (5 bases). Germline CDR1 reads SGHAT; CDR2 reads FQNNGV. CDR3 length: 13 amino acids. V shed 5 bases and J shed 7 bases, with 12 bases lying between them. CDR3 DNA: TGTGCCAGCAGCCGGGGGTATCGGCAGCCCCAGCATTTT. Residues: CASSRGYRQPQHF.

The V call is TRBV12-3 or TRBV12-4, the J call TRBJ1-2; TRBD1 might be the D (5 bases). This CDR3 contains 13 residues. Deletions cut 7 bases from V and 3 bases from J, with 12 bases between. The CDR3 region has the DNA TGTGCCAGCACCGCGACAGCACACTATGGCTACACCTTC. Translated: CASTATAHYGYTF.